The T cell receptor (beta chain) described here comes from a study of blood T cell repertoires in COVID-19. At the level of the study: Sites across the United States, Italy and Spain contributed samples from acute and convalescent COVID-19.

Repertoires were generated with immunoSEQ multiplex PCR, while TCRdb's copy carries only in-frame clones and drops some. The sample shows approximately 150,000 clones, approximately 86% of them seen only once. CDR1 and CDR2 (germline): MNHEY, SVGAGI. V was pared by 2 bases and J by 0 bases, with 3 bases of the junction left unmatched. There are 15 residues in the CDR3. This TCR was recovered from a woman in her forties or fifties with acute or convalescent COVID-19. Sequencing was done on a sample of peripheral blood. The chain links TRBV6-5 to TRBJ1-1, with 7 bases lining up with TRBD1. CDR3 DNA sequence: TGTGCCAGCAGTTACACGACAGGGATGAACACTGAAGCTTTCTTT. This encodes CASSYTTGMNTEAFF.